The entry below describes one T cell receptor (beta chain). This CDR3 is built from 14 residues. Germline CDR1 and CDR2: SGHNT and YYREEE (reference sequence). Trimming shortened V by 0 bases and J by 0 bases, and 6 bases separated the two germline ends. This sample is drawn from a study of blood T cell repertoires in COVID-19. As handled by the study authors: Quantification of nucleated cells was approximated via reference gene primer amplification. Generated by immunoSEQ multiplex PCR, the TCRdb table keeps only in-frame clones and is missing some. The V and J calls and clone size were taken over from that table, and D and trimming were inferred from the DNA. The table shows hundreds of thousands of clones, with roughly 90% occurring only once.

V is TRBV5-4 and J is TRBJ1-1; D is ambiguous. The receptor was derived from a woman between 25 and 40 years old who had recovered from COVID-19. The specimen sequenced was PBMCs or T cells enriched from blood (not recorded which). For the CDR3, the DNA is TGTGCCAGCAGCTTGGATGTAATGAACACTGAAGCTTTCTTT. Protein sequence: CASSLDVMNTEAFF.